The sequence of this T cell receptor beta chain was determined in a study of T cells in Graves' hyperthyroidism and ophthalmopathy. Study-level points and caveats: Blood also contained most expanded thyroid clonotypes above 0.001.

This CDR3 has 15 residues. After removal of 8 bases from V and 7 bases from J, the junction contained 12 bases not matched to a gene. Germline V CDR1 and CDR2: MNHEY, SMNVEV (reference sequence). This clonotype was observed a handful of times. Its antigen is unidentified. Over 18 months, lack of ophthalmopathy progression marked Graves' hyperthyroidism as stable. The PBMCs were sourced from fresh peripheral blood (about 9.7 ml). The source material, RNA transcripts, was used to amplify TCR beta CDR3 regions. First-round RT-PCR with HTBI primers amplified the TCR CDR3 region. TCRdb itself ran the multiplex PCR reads through MiXCR, one entry per CDR3 protein. The data show about 500,000 distinct CDR3 sequences, 16% seen once.

Material for sequencing was blood. The chain employs TRBV27 and TRBJ1-5, with 9 positions matching TRBD1. This sequence originates from a woman younger than 35 with Graves' hyperthyroidism. The CDR3 coding sequence is TGTGCCAGCGGAACCGGGACAGGGTTGGTACAGCCCCAGCATTTT. Protein product: CASGTGTGLVQPQHF.